Below, 11 T cell receptor beta chains from the same sample are listed, as sequenced in a study of shared clonotypes between healthy human individuals. Clones were sequenced by immunoSEQ multiplex PCR, and TCRdb holds only the in-frame ones, with some missing. Here the sample spans hundreds of thousands of clones, less than 98% being singletons. The specimen sequenced was naive CD4+ T cells sorted from blood. Sample subset: CD45RA+ positively selected. Receptor source: a woman in her twenties or thirties in good health.

The CDR3 loop reads CASDNGLHTYEQYF. The CDR3 region has the DNA TGTGCCAGCGACAATGGACTACATACCTACGAGCAGTACTTC. This chain connects TRBV18 to TRBJ2-7; TRBD2 is a possible D gene (6 bases). V was shortened by 8 bases and J by 2 bases, with 16 bases between the two germline ends. CDR3 length: 14 residues. Germline V gives CDR1 KGHSH, CDR2 LQKENI.

This chain joins TRBV19 and TRBJ2-1, with D possibly being TRBD1 or TRBD2 (6 bases each). Trimming removed 10 bases at V and 5 bases at J, with 15 bases between. CDR1 and CDR2 from the germline V gene are LNHDA and SQIVND (reference sequence). CDR3 length: 13 residues. The CDR3 coding sequence is TGTGCCACGAGGGGGGAGAGTGACAATGAGCAGTTCTTC. Its translation: CATRGESDNEQFF.

The V call is TRBV6-5, the J call TRBJ2-3; 7 bases match TRBD2. J lost 4 bases, V lost 11 bases, and 15 bases had no gene match. Germline assignment: CDR1 MNHEY and CDR2 SVGAGI. This CDR3 spans 15 amino acids. The CDR3 sequence is CAVHPSGGSPDTQYF. The DNA of the CDR3 is TGTGCCGTACACCCGAGTGGCGGGAGCCCAGATACGCAGTATTTT.

This chain links TRBV11-2 with TRBJ1-2, with 8 bases fitting TRBD1. Germline CDR1 SGHAT, CDR2 FQNNGV. The CDR3 is 16 residues long. Trimming at V came to 5 bases and at J to 5 bases, leaving 13 bases not matched to a gene. CDR3 sequence reads: CASSPAIRDRPYGYTF. The DNA of the CDR3 is TGTGCCAGCAGCCCGGCCATCCGGGACAGGCCGTATGGCTACACCTTC.

The sample holds one count of this clone. The rearrangement joins TRBV2 to TRBJ1-5, with D possibly matching TRBD1 (6 bases). V lost 6 bases to trimming and J lost 5 bases, with 17 bases between them. Germline V CDR1 and CDR2: SNHLY, FYNNEI. The CDR3 consists of 15 residues. CDR3 DNA: TGTGCCAGCAGGGGGCGGGGGGCCCCTGATCAGCCCCAGCATTTT. As protein: CASRGRGAPDQPQHF. The full variable domain, completed using reference TRBV2 and TRBJ1-5, is EPEVTQTPSHQVTQMGQEVILRCVPISNHLYFYWYRQILGQKVEFLVSFYNNEISEKSEIFDDQFSVERPDGSNFTLKIRSTKLEDSAMYFCASRGRGAPDQPQHFGDGTRLSIL.

The chain combines TRBV5-1 with TRBJ2-7; 8 bases map to TRBD1. The junction had 6 bases not matched to a gene; V was cut back by 0 bases and J by 4 bases. Per the germline V gene, CDR1 is SGHRS and CDR2 is YFSETQ. The CDR3 is made up of 15 amino acids. CDR3 loop: CASSLAAGGSYEQYF. The CDR3 nucleotides read TGCGCCAGCAGCTTGGCGGCAGGGGGCTCGTACGAGCAGTACTTC.

The genes are TRBV14 and TRBJ1-1; unclear D gene. V was shortened by 5 bases and J by 7 bases, with 11 bases between the two germline ends. Germline loops: CDR1 SGHDN, CDR2 FVKESK. This CDR3 is 12 amino acids long. The CDR3 bases are TGTGCCAGCAGCAACCAGTTCATTGAAGCTTTCTTT. This codes for CASSNQFIEAFF.

This chain links TRBV6-1 with TRBJ1-4; 10 bases line up with TRBD1. The CDR3 is 15 amino acids. From germline, CDR1 is MNHNS and CDR2 SASEGT. V gave up 7 bases and J gave up 9 bases; unmatched junction bases: 11. The CDR3, as DNA: TGTGCCAGCACCCTACCGGGACAGGGGTTACAAAAACTGTTTTTT. Amino acid sequence: CASTLPGQGLQKLFF.

This rearrangement joins TRBV27 to TRBJ2-7, with D tentatively TRBD2 (6 bases). There are 16 residues in the CDR3. Germline CDR1 reads MNHEY; CDR2 reads SMNVEV (reference sequence). V lost 5 bases, J lost 4 bases, and 21 bases lay in between. CDR3 coding DNA: TGTGCCAGCAGTCCCCAGGGACTGGGGCCGGTATACGAGCAGTACTTC. Translation: CASSPQGLGPVYEQYF.

This clone occurred once. The V call is TRBV5-1, the J call TRBJ2-1; D remains ambiguous. The CDR3 sequence is 14 residues long. V was shortened by 0 bases and J by 4 bases, with 8 bases between the two germline ends. Germline CDR1 and CDR2: SGHRS and YFSETQ. Written as DNA, the CDR3 is TGCGCCAGCAGCTTGGGTTGGATATACAATGAGCAGTTCTTC. It codes for CASSLGWIYNEQFF. The entire variable domain, with the rest obtained from reference TRBV5-1 and TRBJ2-1, is as follows: KAGVTQTPRYLIKTRGQQVTLSCSPISGHRSVSWYQQTPGQGLQFLFEYFSETQRNKGNFPGRFSGRQFSNSRSEMNVSTLELGDSALYLCASSLGWIYNEQFFGPGTRLTVL.

The chain is built from TRBV21-1 and TRBJ2-3; the table's D gene call, TRBD1, was not cross checked with the DNA. TRBV21-1 is reported as a pseudogene. The CDR3 runs 14 residues. Here the CDR3 reads CASTGQGWSDTQYF. In DNA, the CDR3 is TGTGCCAGCACTGGACAGGGATGGTCAGATACGCAGTATTTT.